What follows are 30 T cell receptor beta chains derived from one specimen sequenced in a study of cytomegalovirus exposure and HLA in healthy donors. The PCR used 60 Vbeta and 13 Jbeta primers. The table came from immunoSEQ multiplex PCR; TCRdb's copy has only in-frame clones and leaves some out. The sample table sets out over 80,000 clones. Material for sequencing was PBMCs. The origin of the receptors is a girl aged 5 to 17 in good health and CMV-seropositive.

For the CDR3, the DNA is TGTGCCATCAGTTTGGACAGGGCGGGTCCCGGGGAGCTGTTTTTT. It is translated as CAISLDRAGPGELFF. This rearrangement joins TRBV10-3 to TRBJ2-2; 8 nucleotides match TRBD1. V shed 5 bases and J 6 bases; nucleotides not matched to a gene: 8. The CDR3 runs to 15 residues. The germline gives CDR1 ENHRY, CDR2 SYGVKD.

In regard to this clone: Distinct nucleotide sequences in the sample also encode this CDR3. The rearrangement links TRBV27 to TRBJ2-7; TRBD1 matches at 7 bases. Germline V lookup: CDR1 MNHEY, CDR2 SMNVEV (reference sequence). This CDR3 contains 13 residues. Trimming took 6 bases from V and 1 from J; bases not matched to a gene: 3. CDR3: CASRLTGSYEQYF. CDR3 nucleotides: TGTGCCAGCAGGCTGACAGGGTCCTACGAGCAGTACTTC.

This chain links TRBV5-6 with TRBJ1-3, with D unresolved. The CDR3 has 15 amino acids. The germline V gene encodes CDR1 SGHDT and CDR2 YYEEEE. Trimming left V 6 bases short and J 0 bases short, with 13 bases between. The CDR3 nucleotides are TGTGCCAGCACCCAACCCGGTATCTCTGGAAACACCATATATTTT. It translates to CASTQPGISGNTIYF.

The J gene is TRBJ2-5, the V gene TRBV2, with D uncertain. The CDR3 sequence is 13 residues long. Germline V CDR1 and CDR2: SNHLY, FYNNEI. Trimming stripped 5 bases from V and 5 bases from J, with 12 bases between. The chain's CDR3 is CASSTEMVETQYF. Here the CDR3 DNA reads TGTGCCAGCAGTACTGAAATGGTGGAGACCCAGTACTTC.

V usage is TRBV6-5 and J usage is TRBJ1-6; D not certain. CDR1 and CDR2 (germline): MNHEY, SVGAGI. Trimming shortened V by 7 bases and J by 9 bases, and 19 bases separated the two germline ends. The CDR3 totals 15 residues. The CDR3 is CASTNWAGLPSPLHF. In nucleotides, the CDR3 is TGTGCCAGCACTAACTGGGCGGGGTTGCCTTCACCCCTCCACTTT.

The rearrangement uses TRBV25-1 and TRBJ2-3, with D perhaps TRBD2 (6 bases). V was cut by 10 bases and J by 3 bases, with 20 bases left in between. CDR3 length: 15 residues. CDR1 and CDR2 (germline): MGHDK, SYGVNS. The CDR3 DNA reads as TGTGCCACCGGCGGGGCAGGGAGTGGTACAGATACGCAGTATTTT. Translated: CATGGAGSGTDTQYF. Drawing the rest from reference TRBV25-1 and TRBJ2-3, the complete variable domain is EADIYQTPRYLVIGTGKKITLECSQTMGHDKMYWYQQDPGMELHLIHYSYGVNSTEKGDLSSESTVSRIRTEHFPLTLESARPSHTSQYLCATGGAGSGTDTQYFGPGTRLTVL.

The chain employs TRBV19 and TRBJ1-2, with D possibly TRBD1 on 5 matching bases. The CDR3 has 12 residues. CDR1 LNHDA and CDR2 SQIVND come from the germline V gene (reference sequence). V was cut by 8 bases and J by 7 bases, with 14 bases left in between. The DNA for the CDR3 is TGTGCCAGTCGGGGGGGACCAGTTGGCTACACCTTC. It translates to CASRGGPVGYTF.

J is TRBJ1-2 and V is TRBV6-1; weak D call: TRBD1 (6 bases). Germline values: CDR1 MNHNS, CDR2 SASEGT. CDR3 length: 13 amino acids. V was pared by 5 bases and J by 9 bases, with 16 bases between. The CDR3 DNA is TGTGCCAGCAGTAATTCAGGGGCAGTTCGCTACACCTTC. Its protein product is CASSNSGAVRYTF.

The rearrangement links TRBV4-3 to TRBJ2-7; no clear D. V was trimmed by 2 bases and J by 0 bases, leaving 8 bases between them. CDR3 length equals 14 residues. In germline, CDR1 is LGHNA, CDR2 YSLEER. The CDR3 sequence: CASSQNSRSYEQYF. DNA of the CDR3: TGCGCCAGCAGCCAAAACAGTCGCTCCTACGAGCAGTACTTC.

The J gene is TRBJ1-2, the V gene TRBV19, with 7 bases matching TRBD1. Germline lookup yields CDR1 LNHDA and CDR2 SQIVND (reference sequence). V lost 3 bases and J lost 4; bases outside the gene matches: 5. This CDR3 region has 14 residues. The CDR3 bases are TGTGCCAGTAGTATGGGACAGCCCGGCTATGGCTACACCTTC. This encodes CASSMGQPGYGYTF.

The genes are TRBV19 and TRBJ2-2; 7 bases agree with TRBD1. The germline V gene encodes CDR1 LNHDA and CDR2 SQIVND (reference sequence). The CDR3 consists of 14 residues. J was trimmed by 4 bases and V by 8 bases; bases with no gene match: 7. The CDR3 bases are TGTGCCAGTGGGTTAACAGGGGTCACCGGGGAGCTGTTTTTT. Amino acid sequence: CASGLTGVTGELFF.

CDR3 in DNA: TGCAGCGCCGTCGTGACAGGGGAGGGCTATGGCTACACCTTC. It translates to CSAVVTGEGYGYTF. The chain has TRBV29-1 and TRBJ1-2; 8 bases are shared with TRBD1. The V and J ends lost 7 bases and 4 bases, in that order; junction bases with no gene match: 11. Germline loops: CDR1 SQVTM, CDR2 ANQGSEA. The CDR3 has 14 amino acids.

This chain joins TRBV27 and TRBJ1-2; 7 nucleotides line up with TRBD1. Per germline, CDR1 MNHEY and CDR2 SMNVEV (reference sequence). Trimming removed 3 bases from V and 8 bases from J; junction bases left unmatched: 6. The CDR3 is made up of 13 amino acids. The CDR3 is CASSFDRQGGYTF. CDR3 nucleotide sequence: TGTGCCAGCAGTTTCGACCGACAGGGCGGCTACACCTTC.

This chain's CDR3 is CASSPSDRGDNSPLHF. The CDR3 DNA follows: TGTGCCAGCTCACCGTCGGACAGGGGGGATAATTCACCCCTCCACTTT. The chain employs TRBV18 and TRBJ1-6; 10 positions match TRBD1. Trimming removed 3 bases from V and 5 bases from J; junction bases left unmatched: 4. Germline V gene lookup returns CDR1 KGHSH and CDR2 LQKENI. This CDR3 has 16 amino acids.

The rearrangement links TRBV18 to TRBJ2-3, with 9 nucleotides matching TRBD2. The V and J ends lost 4 bases and 4 bases, in that order; junction bases with no gene match: 6. This CDR3 has 15 amino acids. From germline, CDR1 is KGHSH and CDR2 LQKENI. The CDR3 loop is CASSQASGVSDTQYF. CDR3 DNA: TGTGCCAGCTCACAGGCTAGCGGGGTATCAGATACGCAGTATTTT.

The V gene is TRBV6-1, the J gene TRBJ2-1, with 9 bases aligning to TRBD1. The junction had 9 bases not matched to a gene; V was cut back by 9 bases and J by 3 bases. This CDR3 is 15 amino acids long. CDR1 is MNHNS and CDR2 is SASEGT in the germline V gene. The CDR3 DNA sequence: TGTGCCAGTCGTCTCGACAGGGGGAGCTACAATGAGCAGTTCTTC. This encodes CASRLDRGSYNEQFF.

This chain uses TRBV27 with TRBJ2-5; D remains ambiguous. Trimming stripped 3 bases from V and 2 bases from J, with 7 bases between. The germline CDR1 and CDR2 sequences are MNHEY and SMNVEV (reference sequence). The length of the CDR3 is 13 residues. The CDR3 sequence: CASSFYRQETQYF. CDR3 bases: TGTGCCAGCAGTTTCTACAGACAAGAGACCCAGTACTTC.

The J gene is TRBJ2-7, the V gene TRBV19, with 11 bases matching TRBD1. This CDR3 has 15 amino acids. Germline CDR1 LNHDA, CDR2 SQIVND (reference sequence). V dropped 5 bases and J dropped 0; count of bases not matched to a gene: 3. The CDR3 bases are TGTGCCAGTAGTCCCGGACAGGGGGCCTCCTACGAGCAGTACTTC. Its protein is CASSPGQGASYEQYF.

V and J are TRBV4-3 and TRBJ2-3; D unclear. The CDR3 runs 12 residues. Per the germline V gene, CDR1 is LGHNA and CDR2 is YSLEER. Between the trimmed V and J ends, which lost 1 base and 5 bases, there was a span of 4 bases. Here the CDR3 reads CASSQGGDTQYF. The DNA for the CDR3 is TGCGCCAGCAGCCAAGGAGGAGATACGCAGTATTTT.

V is TRBV28 and J is TRBJ2-5, with D perhaps TRBD1 (6 bases). The CDR3 runs to 14 residues. Trimming left V 5 bases short and J 4 bases short, with 14 bases between. CDR1 and CDR2 (germline): MDHEN, SYDVKM. CDR3 amino acids: CASSGPGQSETQYF. In DNA form, the CDR3 reads TGTGCCAGCAGTGGGCCGGGACAATCAGAGACCCAGTACTTC. Filled out from reference TRBV28 and TRBJ2-5, the complete variable domain reads DVKVTQSSRYLVKRTGEKVFLECVQDMDHENMFWYRQDPGLGLRLIYFSYDVKMKEKGDIPEGYSVSREKKERFSLILESASTNQTSMYLCASSGPGQSETQYFGPGTRLLVL.

The V and J genes are TRBV6-8 and TRBJ1-5, with 10 bases that match TRBD1. Per the germline V gene, CDR1 is MNHGY and CDR2 is SAAAGT. The ends lost 5 bases at V and 3 bases at J; junction bases unmatched: 10. The CDR3 has 17 residues. The CDR3 DNA sequence: TGTGCCAGCAGTCCCACTCCGGGACAGGGGACCAATCAGCCCCAGCATTTT. Its translation is CASSPTPGQGTNQPQHF.

The V gene is TRBV11-3, the J gene TRBJ2-7; the D gene is possibly TRBD1 (5 bases). The germline gives CDR1 SGHNT, CDR2 YENEEA. V gave up 2 bases and J gave up 2 bases, with 10 bases separating them. The CDR3 consists of 14 residues. The CDR3 nucleotides are TGTGCCAGCAGCTTAACGGCAGGGCCCTACGAGCAGTACGTC. This codes for CASSLTAGPYEQYV.

Comment on this clone: At the DNA level, this CDR3 is encoded by other sequences in the same sample as well. The rearrangement links TRBV5-6 to TRBJ1-6; D unresolved. The CDR3 is made up of 13 amino acids. V lost 4 bases, J lost 6 bases, and 8 bases lay in between. Germline assignment: CDR1 SGHDT and CDR2 YYEEEE. The DNA of the CDR3 is TGTGCCAGCAGCCGAGCCCCTAATTCACCCCTCCACTTT. Translated, it gives CASSRAPNSPLHF. Combining the CDR3 with reference TRBV5-6 and TRBJ1-6 gives the whole variable domain DAGVTQSPTHLIKTRGQQVTLRCSPKSGHDTVSWYQQALGQGPQFIFQYYEEEERQRGNFPDRFSGHQFPNYSSELNVNALLLGDSALYLCASSRAPNSPLHFGNGTRLTVT.

This chain connects TRBV7-9 to TRBJ1-5; D unclear. The germline V gene has CDR1 SEHNR and CDR2 FQNEAQ (reference sequence). The CDR3 spans 14 residues. The ends were cut back, 8 bases at V and 2 bases at J, with 13 bases in the middle. CDR3 amino acids: CASGPESRNQPQHF. CDR3 sequence (DNA): TGTGCCAGCGGGCCAGAAAGTCGCAATCAGCCCCAGCATTTT. The complete variable domain, with remaining parts taken from reference TRBV7-9 and TRBJ1-5, reads DTGVSQNPRHKITKRGQNVTFRCDPISEHNRLYWYRQTLGQGPEFLTYFQNEAQLEKSRLLSDRFSAERPKGSFSTLEIQRTEQGDSAMYLCASGPESRNQPQHFGDGTRLSIL.

The rearrangement uses TRBV29-1 and TRBJ1-2; no clear D. The CDR3 length is 13 residues. Germline CDR1 is SQVTM and CDR2 is ANQGSEA. The germline V and J ends were trimmed by 1 base and 7 bases, with 13 bases remaining between them. CDR3 residues: CSVEGHPRGGYTF. The DNA for the CDR3 is TGCAGCGTTGAAGGCCACCCCCGGGGTGGCTACACCTTC.

CDR3 amino acids: CAIPGQGAYEQYF. CDR3 DNA: TGTGCCATACCGGGACAGGGAGCCTACGAGCAGTACTTC. The genes are TRBV6-1 and TRBJ2-7, with 9 bases matching TRBD1. Per germline, CDR1 MNHNS and CDR2 SASEGT. The CDR3 totals 13 residues. Trimming at V came to 10 bases and at J to 2 bases, leaving 6 bases not matched to a gene.

This chain uses TRBV11-3 with TRBJ1-2; 8 bases agree with TRBD1. V trimming: 3 bases; J trimming: 3 bases; junction bases outside the gene matches: 3. CDR3 size: 14 residues. Germline CDR1 SGHNT, CDR2 YENEEA. CDR3 sequence reads: CASSLRQGHYGYTF. CDR3 DNA: TGTGCCAGCAGCTTGCGACAGGGGCACTATGGCTACACCTTC.

DNA of the CDR3: TGCGCCAGCAGCCAAATCACCCAATCGGACAGGGGGCCTCAGCCCCAGCATTTT. It encodes CASSQITQSDRGPQPQHF. The chain carries TRBV4-1 and TRBJ1-5; 11 bases match TRBD1. The CDR3 covers 18 residues. CDR1 is MGHRA and CDR2 is YSYEKL in the germline V gene. J lost 6 bases, V lost 2 bases, and 12 bases had no gene match.

The chain links TRBV28 to TRBJ1-4, with 8 positions matching TRBD1. The germline V gene encodes CDR1 MDHEN and CDR2 SYDVKM. V lost 8 bases and J lost 3; bases outside the gene matches: 5. The CDR3 is 14 residues long. CDR3 in amino acids: CASAPGQANEKLFF. The DNA of the CDR3 is TGTGCCAGCGCCCCGGGACAGGCTAATGAAAAACTGTTTTTT.

The chain has TRBV5-4 and TRBJ2-1; 8 bases align to TRBD2. This CDR3 is 15 amino acids long. Germline lookup yields CDR1 SGHNT and CDR2 YYREEE (reference sequence). The ends lost 4 bases at V and 4 bases at J; junction bases unmatched: 7. The CDR3: CASSAGTSGYNEQFF. The CDR3 DNA is TGTGCCAGCAGCGCCGGCACTAGCGGTTACAATGAGCAGTTCTTC.